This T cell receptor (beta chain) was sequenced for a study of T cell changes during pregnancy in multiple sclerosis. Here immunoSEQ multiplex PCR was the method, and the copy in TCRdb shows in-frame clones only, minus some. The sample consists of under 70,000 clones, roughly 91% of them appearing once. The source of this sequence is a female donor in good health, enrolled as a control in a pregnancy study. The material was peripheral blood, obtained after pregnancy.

The CDR3 sequence is CASSPGGFSNYGYTF. In DNA form, the CDR3 reads TGTGCCAGTAGTCCAGGGGGGTTCTCTAACTATGGCTACACCTTC. The chain links TRBV19 to TRBJ1-2; 7 bases match TRBD1. The CDR3 is 15 amino acids. The ends lost 5 bases at V and 0 bases at J; junction bases unmatched: 6. The germline V gene encodes CDR1 LNHDA and CDR2 SQIVND (reference sequence).